This T cell receptor beta chain stems from a study of blood T cell repertoires in COVID-19. Looked up from germline, CDR1 is MNHNS and CDR2 is SASEGT. Deletions cut 2 bases from V and 3 bases from J, with 7 bases between. CDR3 length: 13 amino acids. The repertoire was sequenced with immunoSEQ multiplex PCR; TCRdb's copy has only in-frame clones and lacks some. The sample records fewer than 150,000 clones, roughly 85% being singletons. The clonotype was recovered from a human donor in a cohort sampled during active COVID-19. V and J are TRBV6-1 and TRBJ1-1; D is unresolved. The specimen sequenced was peripheral blood. The CDR3 sequence is CASSETHYTEAFF. In DNA, the CDR3 is TGTGCCAGCAGTGAAACACATTACACTGAAGCTTTCTTT.